The TCR beta chain under discussion was sequenced for a study of blood T cells in healthy people across ages (dated by TCRdb to 2013 to 2016). Turning to the overall study: Template switching captured roughly one uniquely barcoded TCR beta cDNA molecule per two T cells in model experiments. Age-related changes in TCR beta repertoire diversity were measured in the study by deep sequencing normalized with unique cDNA molecular identifiers. Donors were grouped into four age groups: young (average 16 years), middle-aged (roughly 40), aged (around 60) and long-lived (about 82). For two donors (one aged 18 to 29 and one aged 80 or older), the study analyzed two additional independent replicas of 1 million unique cDNA reads from the same blood draw.

The library was made by 5' RACE. Sequenced on an Illumina HiSeq 2500. A second 7 to 11 cycle PCR used a sample-barcoded 5' primer and a J-beta primer mix. Each TCR beta cDNA molecule received a unique molecular identifier from a template-switch 5' adaptor carrying 12 random nucleotides. At least 2.5 million CDR3-containing paired-end reads were obtained from each sample. First-strand cDNA was synthesized from all RNA with the Mint cDNA synthesis kit, primed by a TRBC-specific oligonucleotide. After uracil-DNA glycosylase treatment, a first 18-cycle PCR used universal primers M1SS and BC2_uni_R on all cDNA. The authors' analysis ran thus. For normalization, 1 million high-quality reads, each with a distinct molecular identifier, were randomly selected from each sample. Reads with shared molecular identifiers were discarded instead of being binned into consensus sequences. MiTCR, run with a Q25 quality threshold and the strictest error-elimination algorithm, handled CDR3 identification, clonotype clustering and error correction. A nonparametric unseen species model with Euler transformation was used to estimate a lower bound on total TCR beta diversity. TCRdb redid the processing of the public reads, applying fastp at Q25 and MiXCR, and retained in-frame beta chains. Identical CDR3 proteins give one entry, which carries the most common genes and DNA. For this entry, the V and J calls and clone size follow TCRdb and not the study's own pipeline. The sample table records about 930,000 distinct CDR3 sequences; roughly 29% of these occur just once. The ten largest clones represent 10% of the sample.

The paper as a whole reports these results and caveats: A strong correlation was found between observed TCR beta diversity and the percentage of naive T cells measured by flow cytometry. Observed TCR beta diversity per million T cells fell roughly linearly with age, and a significant reduction was already apparent by age around 36. Estimates of total diversity based on one million sequenced T cells were regarded as lower bounds and as underestimates. The long-lived group showed more naive CD4+ T cells, fewer expanded clones and increased TCR diversity than the aged group, suggesting age selection. The CMV infection status of donors was not known, potentially confounding age-related changes in expanded clonotypes. Because profiling used bulk unsorted PBMCs, naive and antigen-experienced compartments could not be compared conclusively.

CDR1 and CDR2 (MNHEY, SVGEGT) derive from the germline V gene. The CDR3, cysteine through phenylalanine, is 14 amino acids long. The sequence is cut down to CDR3 DNA, 42 bases in frame from base 1. Germline trimming amounts to 8 bases on V and 4 bases on J, with 9 as the count of junction bases outside the gene matches. Systemically healthy Caucasian individuals from Russia, 35 to 50 in total and aged roughly 6 to 100 years, were included as donors. Each donor gave around 9 milliliters of peripheral blood, collected into EDTA-treated Vacutainer tubes. Ficoll-Paque density-gradient centrifugation was used to isolate PBMCs, with at least 7 million per sample. Trizol reagent was used to extract total RNA from PBMCs, with at least 6 micrograms per sample. For every donor, an aliquot of PBMCs went through flow cytometry to measure the percentages of naive CD45RAhigh/CD27high T cells. This clonotype was counted once. The specificity of this receptor is unknown. Nothing much larger sits one base from this clone, and base qualities are not available. One read alone provides weak support.

These data were likewise used in another study, on T cells of mothers and their children. Per the second study: Nine systemically healthy Caucasian individuals served as donors, namely three mothers together with their six children. cDNA synthesis consumed the entire amount of extracted RNA, loaded at 1.5 ug RNA in each 15 ul reaction. In the second PCR, the M1S primer introduced both the sample barcodes and 2-4 random nucleotides. Over 10 million TCR beta CDR3 reads came from each mother, compared with approximately 3.1 million reads from each child. TCR recombination output is similarly shaped by thymic selection in related and unrelated pairs, with a minor effect exerted by inherited differences. Normalized repertoire overlap was always slightly but never significantly higher in related than unrelated mother-child pairs. Persistent microchimeric T cell clones were not detected, at a sensitivity of approximately 100 clones per million clonotypes. In the study, deep NGS was used to compare the TCR beta repertoires of mothers and children, and features distinguishing related mother-child pairs from unrelated individuals were sought. The mean age was 40 +/- 4 years for the mothers and around 11 +/- 4 years for the children. Libraries were sequenced on Illumina HiSeq 2000 with 100+100 nt paired-end reads after adapter ligation with NEBNext reagents. To avoid cross-contamination, the mother libraries and the child libraries were prepared a month apart and sequenced in separate runs. For each donor, somewhere between about 500,000 and 2,300,000 distinct TCR beta clonotypes were identified. Naive TCR beta clonotypes were estimated from low-frequency clonotypes matched to each donor's FACS-determined naive share, without sorting.

The chain couples TRBV6-2 or TRBV6-3 to TRBJ1-1, with 8 bases matching TRBD1. Sequencing input: blood. The sequence came from a woman aged 40 to 50 in good health. In nucleotide form, the sequence is TGTGCCAGCTTCCTGACAGGGGCGAGCACTGAAGCTTTCTTT. It translates as CASFLTGASTEAFF.